The rows below give T cell receptor beta chains drawn from one sample of a study of cytomegalovirus exposure and HLA in healthy donors. Profiling relied on immunoSEQ multiplex PCR, and the TCRdb table lists in-frame clones only, not all of them. The sample lists around 160,000 clones; around three quarters were seen once. The sample consisted of PBMCs. The source is a middle-aged man in good health and CMV-seropositive. The CDR3 runs from the conserved cysteine through the conserved F or W. A D gene is named only where the DNA matches it firmly. Clone size is not always given. Where it is, it says once, few, many or a class for expanded clones.

TRBV5-4	.	TRBJ1-1	17	TRBD1	TGTGCCAGCAGCTTGGCCCTAGGGCGACAGGGTCGGTCTGAAGCTTTCTTT	CASSLALGRQGRSEAFF
TRBV5-4	.	TRBJ2-4	14	.	TGTGCCAGCAGCTTAGGTGGGGCCCAAGGGGGTCAGTACTTC	CASSLGGAQGGQYF
TRBV29-1	.	TRBJ2-1	15	TRBD1	TGCAGCGTTGATCACCGGGACAGGGTATACAATGAGCAGTTCTTC	CSVDHRDRVYNEQFF
TRBV28	few	TRBJ2-3	16	TRBD1	TGTGCCAGCAGTGGACACCGGGACAGGGAAACAGATACGCAGTATTTT	CASSGHRDRETDTQYF
TRBV10-3	.	TRBJ1-2	15	TRBD1	TGTGCCATCAGTGAGTCGCCGGACAGGGGCTATGGCTACACCTTC	CAISESPDRGYGYTF
TRBV28	.	TRBJ2-5	13	.	TGTGCCAGCAGTTTAGGCAGCCAAGAGACCCAGTACTTC	CASSLGSQETQYF
TRBV6-5	.	TRBJ2-6	15	.	TGTGCCAGCAGTTATGGAGTGGCTGGGGCCAACGTCCTGACTTTC	CASSYGVAGANVLTF
TRBV11-3	.	TRBJ2-2	16	TRBD1	TGTGCCAGCAGCTTTGCCCGACAGGGGTTGGCCGGGGAGCTGTTTTTT	CASSFARQGLAGELFF
TRBV2	few	TRBJ2-4	16	.	TGTGCCAGCAGTATTAATGACGGACTAGCCAAAAACATTCAGTACTTC	CASSINDGLAKNIQYF
TRBV5-1	.	TRBJ2-1	17	TRBD2	TGCGCCAGCAGCTTGCTACTAGCGGGGGATCCCTACAATGAGCAGTTCTTC	CASSLLLAGDPYNEQFF
TRBV4-3	once	TRBJ2-7	14	TRBD1	TGCGCCAGCAGCCAAGGGGGGACAGGCTACGAGCAGTACTTC	CASSQGGTGYEQYF
TRBV29-1	.	TRBJ1-3	14	TRBD1	TGCAGCGTCTCGGACAGGAACTCTGGAAACACCATATATTTT	CSVSDRNSGNTIYF
TRBV6-4	.	TRBJ1-5	13	.	TGTGCCAGCAGCGGGGGGGCCGGGCAGCCCCAGCATTTT	CASSGGAGQPQHF
TRBV7-2	.	TRBJ2-1	13	.	TGTGCCAGCAGCTCCCCAGGGTACAATGAGCAGTTCTTC	CASSSPGYNEQFF
TRBV6-1	once	TRBJ2-1	15	.	TGTGCCAGCAGCACAATACAGGGCCCCATATATGAGCAGTTCTTC	CASSTIQGPIYEQFF
TRBV7-9	.	TRBJ2-1	13	.	TGTGCCAGCAGCTTAGATCTCGACAATGAGCAGTTCTTC	CASSLDLDNEQFF
TRBV5-4	few	TRBJ2-1	11	.	TGTGCCAGCAGCCAGGACAGTGAGCAGTTCTTC	CASSQDSEQFF
TRBV28	.	TRBJ1-2	16	.	TGTGCCAGCAGTCCCCCCAAACCGGGGTGGGCCTATGGCTACACCTTC	CASSPPKPGWAYGYTF
TRBV4-1	.	TRBJ1-3	15	.	TGCGCCAGCAGCCAAGAGGGGGGCTCTGGAAACACCATATATTTT	CASSQEGGSGNTIYF
TRBV6-1	.	TRBJ1-1	12	.	TGTGCCAGCATGAGGCAGAACACTGAAGCTTTCTTT	CASMRQNTEAFF
TRBV19	.	TRBJ1-3	13	TRBD1	TGTGCCAGTACCAGGGACAGAGGAAACACCATATATTTT	CASTRDRGNTIYF
TRBV27	.	TRBJ2-2	16	.	TGTGCCAGCACACACCGGCCAGGGTCAAACACCGGGGAGCTGTTTTTT	CASTHRPGSNTGELFF
TRBV5-4	.	TRBJ2-6	15	.	TGTGCCAGCAGACCCCCACAGTCTGGGGCCAACGTCCTGACTTTC	CASRPPQSGANVLTF